Below, one TCR beta chain is given with its context. These data originate in a study of PD-1 blockade in mismatch repair-deficient tumors. This table comes from immunoSEQ multiplex PCR, and its TCRdb copy is limited to in-frame clones, with some not included. Of approximately 79,000 clones in the sample, approximately 80% were seen once. Sample: peripheral blood, taken 44 weeks after starting pembrolizumab. The receptor comes from an adult with mismatch repair-deficient cancer.

CDR3 nucleotides: TGTGCCAGCAGCTTAGCGTGGGTCACCGGGGAGCTGTTTTTT. Translated, it gives CASSLAWVTGELFF. The chain carries TRBV7-9 and TRBJ2-2; D remains unclear. The CDR3 covers 14 residues. Germline values: CDR1 SEHNR, CDR2 FQNEAQ (reference sequence). Trimming took off 0 bases at V and 4 bases at J, with 6 bases between the two ends.